The clone carrying this TCR beta chain came up a few times. These data come from a study of response to subunit inactivated influenza vaccine. V dropped 5 bases and J dropped 5 bases, with 7 bases sitting between them. The CDR3 is 12 residues long. Each CDR3 protein gets one entry after TCRdb re-called the RT-PCR reads with MiXCR. This sample has roughly 570,000 distinct CDR3 sequences, with around 15% found just once. The receptor's source is a man aged 45-60 years who received an inactivated influenza vaccine. The chain employs TRBV12-3 or TRBV12-4 and TRBJ2-1; no firm D call. The sample was PBMCs from blood, taken approximately 12 days after vaccination. The CDR3 coding sequence is TGTGCCAGCAGTATCAATCACAATGAGCAGTTCTTC. This gives the protein CASSINHNEQFF.